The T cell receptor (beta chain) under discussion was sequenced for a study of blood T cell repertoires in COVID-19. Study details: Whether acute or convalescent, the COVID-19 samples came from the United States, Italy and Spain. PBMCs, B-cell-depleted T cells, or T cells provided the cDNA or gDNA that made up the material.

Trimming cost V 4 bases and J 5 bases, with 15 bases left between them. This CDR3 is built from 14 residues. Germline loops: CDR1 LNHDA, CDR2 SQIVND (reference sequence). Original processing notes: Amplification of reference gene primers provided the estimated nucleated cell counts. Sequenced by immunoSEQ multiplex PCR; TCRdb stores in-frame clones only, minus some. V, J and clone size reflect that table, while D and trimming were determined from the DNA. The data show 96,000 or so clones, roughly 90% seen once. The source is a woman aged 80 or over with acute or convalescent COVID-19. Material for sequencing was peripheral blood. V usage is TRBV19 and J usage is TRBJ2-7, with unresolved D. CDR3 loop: CASSTPGFLDEQYF. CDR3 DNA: TGTGCCAGTAGTACCCCAGGATTCCTCGACGAGCAGTACTTC. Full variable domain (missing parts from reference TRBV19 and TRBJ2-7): DGGITQSPKYLFRKEGQNVTLSCEQNLNHDAMYWYRQDPGQGLRLIYYSQIVNDFQKGDIAEGYSVSREKKESFPLTVTSAQKNPTAFYLCASSTPGFLDEQYFGPGTRLTVT.